Below are 28 T cell receptor beta chains sequenced from a single sample in a study of T cells in Graves' hyperthyroidism and ophthalmopathy. RNA transcripts were the template for amplifying TCR beta CDR3 regions. The study used the HTBI primer set for a first-round RT-PCR of the TCR CDR3. TCRdb recomputed calls from the multiplex PCR reads with MiXCR, one row per CDR3 protein. The table includes more than 600,000 distinct CDR3 sequences, 16% detected once. The specimen sequenced was blood. The receptor source for this set is a man aged 18 to 29 with Graves' hyperthyroidism.

This clonotype was detected many times. V usage is TRBV4-1 and J usage is TRBJ1-1; 7 positions agree with TRBD1. Germline lookup yields CDR1 MGHRA and CDR2 YSYEKL. The CDR3 runs 12 residues. Trimming cost V 4 bases and J 11 bases; bases outside gene matches: 7. The CDR3 loop is CASSPTGVGAFF. Written as DNA, the CDR3 is TGCGCCAGCAGCCCTACAGGGGTGGGCGCTTTCTTT.

This chain connects TRBV5-5 to TRBJ2-5, with no clear D. The V gene's germline CDR1 is SGHKS and CDR2 YYEKEE (reference sequence). CDR3 length equals 16 residues. Trimming shortened V by 0 bases and J by 5 bases, and 17 bases separated the two germline ends. CDR3 amino acids: CASSLEVGRPRETQYF. CDR3 nucleotides: TGTGCCAGCAGCTTGGAGGTTGGGCGCCCGCGGGAGACCCAGTACTTC.

There are many counts of this clonotype. The genes are TRBV2 and TRBJ1-4; 9 bases align to TRBD1. The CDR3 totals 12 residues. Germline CDR1 SNHLY, CDR2 FYNNEI. The V segment lost 11 bases and the J segment 5 bases; nucleotides outside the gene matches: 3. CDR3 protein: CAVQGANEKLFF. CDR3 DNA: TGTGCCGTACAGGGGGCGAATGAAAAACTGTTTTTT.

J is TRBJ1-1 and V is TRBV5-1; D ambiguous. CDR1 and CDR2 from the germline V gene are SGHRS and YFSETQ. Deletions cut 2 bases from V and 6 bases from J, with 11 bases between. The CDR3 runs to 13 residues. The CDR3 DNA is TGCGCCAGCAGCTTCCAAAGCTCGGCTGAAGCTTTCTTT. Encoded protein: CASSFQSSAEAFF.

This clonotype was counted between two and nine times. A much larger clone lies one base from this, so it may be a read error. The CDR3 loop reads CASSAGAGKDGYTF. CDR3 in DNA: TGTGCCAGCAGCGCAGGGGCAGGGAAGGATGGCTACACCTTC. The gene calls are TRBV7-8 and TRBJ1-2; D perhaps matches TRBD1 (6 bases). Between the trimmed V and J ends, which lost 5 bases and 6 bases, there was a span of 16 bases. Germline assignment: CDR1 SGHVS and CDR2 FQNEAQ. CDR3 length equals 14 residues.

This clonotype was detected only a few times. The chain has TRBV29-1 and TRBJ1-1, with D unresolved. Trimming pared 0 bases from V and 0 bases from J, leaving 5 bases between. In germline, CDR1 is SQVTM, CDR2 ANQGSEA. This CDR3 has 13 amino acids. The CDR3 here is CSVEEEMNTEAFF. CDR3 bases: TGCAGCGTTGAAGAGGAGATGAACACTGAAGCTTTCTTT.

This clonotype appeared a few times. V is TRBV14 and J is TRBJ2-7, with 10 bases lining up with TRBD2. Germline CDR1 SGHDN, CDR2 FVKESK. V shed 0 bases, J shed 2 bases, and the junction held 10 bases outside the gene matches. The CDR3 consists of 18 residues. CDR3 residues: CASSQDFWTSGTTYEQYF. CDR3 sequence (DNA): TGTGCCAGCAGCCAAGATTTTTGGACTAGCGGAACAACCTACGAGCAGTACTTC.

This clonotype was recorded at least ten times. The chain employs TRBV7-2 and TRBJ2-1; D is ambiguous. CDR1 is SGHTA and CDR2 is FQGNSA in the germline V gene. The V and J ends lost 6 bases and 8 bases respectively, with 17 bases between them. The CDR3 consists of 14 residues. Written as DNA, the CDR3 is TGTGCCAGCAGACCGACGGCGAGTTCCGATGAGCAGTTCTTC. Translating gives CASRPTASSDEQFF.

The gene calls are TRBV7-2 and TRBJ2-2; 8 nucleotides agree with TRBD2. Germline V gene data show CDR1 as SGHTA and CDR2 as FQGNSA. Losses at the gene ends were 5 bases for V and 6 bases for J; bases not matched to a gene: 17. This CDR3 spans 18 amino acids. The CDR3 nucleotides are TGTGCCAGCAGCCAAGACGGGGGGGACTACAAGGTTGCCGGGGAGCTGTTTTTT. It specifies CASSQDGGDYKVAGELFF.

The gene calls are TRBV11-2 and TRBJ2-5, with a tentative D call TRBD2 (5 bases). V lost 5 bases, J lost 5 bases, and 18 bases lay in between. CDR1 and CDR2 (germline): SGHAT, FQNNGV. CDR3 length: 15 residues. This chain's CDR3 is CASSGGSWGRETQYF. CDR3 in DNA: TGTGCCAGCAGCGGAGGCTCTTGGGGTCGGGAGACCCAGTACTTC. Full variable domain (missing parts from reference TRBV11-2 and TRBJ2-5): EAGVAQSPRYKIIEKRQSVAFWCNPISGHATLYWYQQILGQGPKLLIQFQNNGVVDDSQLPKDRFSAERLKGVDSTLKIQPAKLEDSAVYLCASSGGSWGRETQYFGPGTRLLVL.

This clonotype was recorded a few times. This chain joins TRBV30 and TRBJ2-1; possibly TRBD2 for D (5 bases). Trimming took off 4 bases at V and 0 bases at J, with 10 bases between the two ends. Per the germline V gene, CDR1 is GTSNPN and CDR2 is SVGIG (reference sequence). This CDR3 is built from 14 residues. CDR3: CAWTEDYSYNEQFF. The CDR3 coding sequence is TGTGCCTGGACGGAAGACTACTCCTACAATGAGCAGTTCTTC.

This clonotype was seen a few times. The rearrangement uses TRBV27 and TRBJ2-3; 9 positions agree with TRBD2. The V segment lost 4 bases and the J segment 2 bases; nucleotides outside the gene matches: 19. Germline loops: CDR1 MNHEY, CDR2 SMNVEV (reference sequence). This CDR3 comprises 20 residues. The CDR3 bases are TGTGCCAGCAGTTATAATCCTCGGCCAGGCGGACTAGCGAACACAGATACGCAGTATTTT. Residues: CASSYNPRPGGLANTDTQYF.

This clonotype was seen only a few times. V gene TRBV20-1 combines with J gene TRBJ1-2, with D perhaps matching TRBD1 (5 bases). V shed 3 bases and J shed 2 bases, with 7 bases lying between them. Per the germline V gene, CDR1 is DFQATT and CDR2 is SNEGSKA (reference sequence). The CDR3 covers 12 residues. The CDR3 coding sequence is TGCAGTGCTAGGGGGACGAACTATGGCTACACCTTC. Amino acid sequence: CSARGTNYGYTF.

This clonotype has a handful of counts. This sequence joins TRBV7-3 and TRBJ2-3; 7 bases agree with TRBD2. J gave up 4 bases and V 3 bases, and 4 bases lay outside the gene matches. CDR3 length: 14 amino acids. In germline, CDR1 is SGHTA, CDR2 FQGTGA. The CDR3 here is CASSLGGSSDTQYF. The CDR3 nucleotides read TGTGCCAGCAGCTTGGGCGGGAGCTCAGATACGCAGTATTTT.

This clonotype was seen a few times. The J gene is TRBJ2-2, the V gene TRBV20-1; D gene unclear. This CDR3 is built from 11 residues. Germline CDR1 and CDR2: DFQATT and SNEGSKA (reference sequence). V shed 6 bases and J shed 2 bases, with 4 bases lying between them. The DNA of the CDR3 is TGCAGTGCCCTTAACACCGGGGAGCTGTTTTTT. It translates to CSALNTGELFF.

Notes on this clonotype: Given a much more abundant clone one base away, this may be a read error. This CDR3 fails to terminate in the conserved phenylalanine or tryptophan, so it likely reflects a read error. This CDR3 is CASSERWVQWNTEAFS. In DNA, the CDR3 is TGTGCCAGCAGTGAGAGGTGGGTACAGTGGAACACTGAAGCTTTCTCT. The rearrangement links TRBV2 to TRBJ1-1; no firm D call. Germline values: CDR1 SNHLY, CDR2 FYNNEI. The CDR3 is made up of 16 amino acids. The V end lost 3 bases, the J end lost 1 base, and 15 bases lay between the germline ends.

This clonotype was recorded many times. CDR3 sequence (DNA): TGTGCCAGCAGTTCCCTAGGACACAGTCTCACCGGGGAGCTGTTTTTT. This translates into CASSSLGHSLTGELFF. This chain joins TRBV12-3 or TRBV12-4 and TRBJ2-2; tentatively, D is TRBD1 (5 bases). CDR3 length equals 16 residues. V gave up 4 bases and J gave up 4 bases, with 16 bases separating them.

This clonotype appeared a few times. The rearrangement uses TRBV4-1 and TRBJ2-1, with TRBD2 matching over 7 bases. CDR1 is MGHRA, CDR2 YSYEKL, per germline. With V trimmed by 1 base and J by 4 bases, 4 bases remained unmatched. There are 15 residues in the CDR3. The CDR3 DNA reads TGCGCCAGCAGCCAAGTGTTAGCGGGTTACAATGAGCAGTTCTTC. Its translation: CASSQVLAGYNEQFF.

The chain uses TRBV11-2 and TRBJ2-7; D possibly corresponds to TRBD2 (5 bases). This CDR3 has 14 residues. The germline CDR1 and CDR2 sequences are SGHAT and FQNNGV. V dropped 6 bases and J dropped 7 bases, with 19 bases sitting between them. CDR3 region: CASSRPGSSWEQYF. The CDR3 DNA sequence: TGTGCCAGCAGTCGTCCGGGAAGCTCGTGGGAGCAGTACTTC.

The table lists this clonotype with a few counts. V and J are TRBV29-1 and TRBJ2-2; TRBD2 agrees at 7 bases. Trimming cost V 5 bases and J 3 bases; bases outside gene matches: 6. Germline V CDR1 and CDR2: SQVTM, ANQGSEA. The CDR3 runs 14 residues. The CDR3: CSVRAGAYTGELFF. For the CDR3, the DNA is TGCAGCGTTCGGGCGGGAGCCTACACCGGGGAGCTGTTTTTT.

The chain has TRBV7-2 and TRBJ1-3, with 12 bases identical to TRBD1. The CDR3 runs 17 residues. Per the germline V gene, CDR1 is SGHTA and CDR2 is FQGNSA. Losses at the gene ends were 5 bases for V and 4 bases for J; bases not matched to a gene: 9. This CDR3 is CASSVGTGGAGGNTIYF. CDR3 sequence (DNA): TGTGCCAGCAGCGTTGGGACAGGGGGCGCAGGAGGAAACACCATATATTTT.

This clonotype was found many times. This sequence joins TRBV18 and TRBJ2-5; D gene uncertain. Trimming cost V 4 bases and J 2 bases, with 8 bases left between them. The length of the CDR3 is 13 residues. Germline CDR1 reads KGHSH; CDR2 reads LQKENI. CDR3 DNA: TGTGCCAGCTCACGTCCACCACAAGAGACCCAGTACTTC. It specifies CASSRPPQETQYF.

The genes are TRBV10-3 and TRBJ1-2, with D perhaps TRBD1 (6 bases). Deletions cut 2 bases from V and 3 bases from J, with 7 bases between. The CDR3 has 13 residues. Germline V gene sequence: CDR1 ENHRY, CDR2 SYGVKD. DNA for the CDR3: TGTGCCATCAGTGAGGCAGGGGACTATGGCTACACCTTC. As protein: CAISEAGDYGYTF.

This clonotype was picked up many times. The chain carries TRBV30 and TRBJ2-3; the match to TRBD2 covers 10 bases. Germline CDR1 GTSNPN, CDR2 SVGIG (reference sequence). Losses at the gene ends were 0 bases for V and 6 bases for J; bases not matched to a gene: 9. This CDR3 comprises 16 residues. CDR3 bases: TGTGCCTGGAGTGTAGGGGTAGCGGGGGGTCAGGATACGCAGTATTTT. Translation gives CAWSVGVAGGQDTQYF.

The chain couples TRBV19 to TRBJ2-5, with TRBD2 as a possible D gene (5 bases). Trimming left V 10 bases short and J 2 bases short, with 14 bases between. Germline-derived CDR1 and CDR2 are LNHDA and SQIVND (reference sequence). The CDR3 consists of 13 residues. CDR3 residues: CATYSWEQETQYF. In DNA, the CDR3 is TGTGCCACCTATTCGTGGGAGCAAGAGACCCAGTACTTC.

This clonotype was counted many times. The J gene is TRBJ2-3, the V gene TRBV7-9, with 12 nucleotides matching TRBD2. With V trimmed by 5 bases and J by 0 bases, 15 bases remained unmatched. This CDR3 region has 20 residues. Germline V CDR1 and CDR2: SEHNR, FQNEAQ (reference sequence). The CDR3 DNA is TGTGCCAGCAGCCTACCCGCCGGGACTAGCGGGCATGCTAGCACAGATACGCAGTATTTT. Translated: CASSLPAGTSGHASTDTQYF.

This clonotype was observed a handful of times. Sequence at one end of the junction differs from germline and may be a read error. The rearrangement links TRBV11-2 to TRBJ2-5; tentative D call: TRBD2 (5 bases). The CDR3 runs to 13 residues. Per the germline V gene, CDR1 is SGHAT and CDR2 is FQNNGV. CDR3 in amino acids: CASSWRVQETRYF. The CDR3 region has the DNA TGTGCCAGCAGCTGGCGGGTCCAAGAGACCCGGTACTTC.

The sample holds many counts of this clonotype. V is TRBV7-2 and J is TRBJ2-1; tentative D call: TRBD2 (5 bases). This CDR3 is built from 15 residues. Germline V lookup: CDR1 SGHTA, CDR2 FQGNSA. The germline V and J ends were trimmed by 1 base and 5 bases, with 12 bases remaining between them. For the CDR3, the DNA is TGTGCCAGCAGCTTAGAGGCTAGCCTGAACAATGAGCAGTTCTTC. The encoded protein is CASSLEASLNNEQFF.